The 10 T cell receptor beta chains below come from one sample, sequenced in a study of blood T cells in healthy people across ages. The use of a sample-barcoded 5' primer and a J-beta primer mix characterized a second PCR of about 7 to 12 cycles. MiXCR, applied by TCRdb to the 5' RACE reads, yields one record per CDR3 protein. Among roughly 900,000 distinct CDR3 sequences listed, 25% to 35% were seen once. Source material: blood. Every receptor here comes from an elderly woman in good health.

This clonotype was counted at least ten times. The rearrangement links TRBV6-2 or TRBV6-3 to TRBJ2-1; a possible D gene is TRBD1 (6 bases). The length of the CDR3 is 14 residues. Trimming took 0 bases from V and 15 from J, leaving 18 bases between them. The V gene's germline CDR1 is MNHEY and CDR2 SVGEGT. The CDR3 is CASSYSGRGKLPFF. CDR3 bases: TGTGCCAGCAGTTACTCGGGCAGGGGCAAATTGCCGTTCTTC.

There are many counts of this clonotype. The rearrangement joins TRBV25-1 to TRBJ1-5, with a tentative D call TRBD1 (5 bases). Germline CDR1 is MGHDK and CDR2 is SYGVNS. The ends were cut back, 2 bases at V and 6 bases at J, with 8 bases in the middle. CDR3 size: 13 residues. The CDR3 loop is CASSERGFQPQHF. DNA for the CDR3: TGTGCCAGCAGTGAAAGGGGCTTTCAGCCCCAGCATTTT.

This clonotype appeared many times. The V gene is TRBV5-1, the J gene TRBJ2-7; TRBD1 matches 8 bases. The CDR3 is 15 residues long. V lost 0 bases and J lost 4; bases outside the gene matches: 6. Germline lookup yields CDR1 SGHRS and CDR2 YFSETQ. In DNA, the CDR3 is TGCGCCAGCAGCTTGGGGGACAGGACAGATTACGAGCAGTACTTC. Translation gives CASSLGDRTDYEQYF.

The sample holds a few counts of this clonotype. The chain joins TRBV7-2 to TRBJ1-4; D is possibly TRBD1 (5 bases). This CDR3 region has 13 residues. V lost 7 bases, J lost 8 bases, and 14 bases lay in between. The germline V gene encodes CDR1 SGHTA and CDR2 FQGNSA. The CDR3 DNA reads as TGTGCCAGCACCCGGGGCCGGGGGGAAAAACTGTTTTTT. Translation: CASTRGRGEKLFF.

This clonotype has at least ten counts. This rearrangement joins TRBV20-1 to TRBJ2-3; 15 bases agree with TRBD2. V dropped 6 bases and J dropped 2; count of bases not matched to a gene: 9. The germline CDR1 and CDR2 sequences are DFQATT and SNEGSKA (reference sequence). The length of the CDR3 is 17 residues. The CDR3, as DNA: TGCAGTGCGAAGGGACTAGCGGGGGGACTAAACACAGATACGCAGTATTTT. This encodes CSAKGLAGGLNTDTQYF.

This clonotype was seen only a few times. V and J are TRBV7-2 and TRBJ2-2; 7 nucleotides match TRBD2. Germline V gene data show CDR1 as SGHTA and CDR2 as FQGNSA. The CDR3 contains 15 residues. The junction had 9 bases not matched to a gene; V was cut back by 5 bases and J by 6 bases. The CDR3 sequence is CASSPQAAGSGELFF. The CDR3 nucleotides read TGTGCCAGCAGCCCCCAGGCAGCGGGGTCCGGGGAGCTGTTTTTT.

This clonotype was seen a handful of times. A much larger clone differs by one base, so this may be a read error. The chain recombines TRBV29-1 with TRBJ2-5; possible D gene TRBD2, 6 bases. Deletions cut 4 bases from V and 2 bases from J, with 11 bases between. The CDR3 is made up of 13 amino acids. Germline V lookup: CDR1 SQVTM, CDR2 ANQGSEA. The CDR3 here is CSVGRGTQETQYF. DNA for the CDR3: TGCAGCGTTGGGAGGGGTACTCAAGAGACCCAGTACTTC.

V is TRBV24-1 and J is TRBJ2-2, with D tentatively TRBD1 (6 bases). V was pared by 3 bases and J by 5 bases, with 12 bases between. The CDR3 totals 15 residues. Germline V gene lookup returns CDR1 KGHDR and CDR2 SFDVKD. CDR3 sequence (DNA): TGTGCCACCAGTGATCCGGGACACCGGACCGGGGAGCTGTTTTTT. It specifies CATSDPGHRTGELFF.

This chain links TRBV5-1 with TRBJ1-4; 8 bases match TRBD1. Germline assignment: CDR1 SGHRS and CDR2 YFSETQ. The CDR3 runs 16 residues. The trim removed 4 bases at V and 8 bases at J, leaving 13 bases unmatched. CDR3 sequence reads: CASSVAPQGAAEKLFF. The CDR3 DNA follows: TGCGCCAGCAGCGTCGCCCCCCAGGGGGCAGCGGAAAAACTGTTTTTT.

Many counts were recorded for this clonotype. V gene TRBV4-3 combines with J gene TRBJ2-1, with 11 bases that match TRBD2. V shed 1 base and J 4 bases; nucleotides not matched to a gene: 3. This CDR3 is built from 16 residues. CDR1 is LGHNA, CDR2 YSLEER, per germline. The CDR3 nucleotides are TGCGCCAGCAGCCAAGTTGGGACTAGCGGATACAATGAGCAGTTCTTC. Amino acid sequence: CASSQVGTSGYNEQFF.